These 24 T cell receptor beta chains originate from one sample sequenced in a study of blood T cell repertoires in COVID-19. Sequencing used immunoSEQ multiplex PCR; TCRdb keeps in-frame clones, though not all of them. The table has approximately 300,000 clones, 85% to 90% seen once. Input material: peripheral blood. All receptors come from a woman aged 40 to 50 with COVID-19, enrolled during active disease.

V is TRBV30 and J is TRBJ1-2; D is possibly TRBD1 (5 bases). Trimming took 8 bases from V and 4 from J, leaving 17 bases between them. This CDR3 comprises 13 residues. Germline CDR1 GTSNPN, CDR2 SVGIG (reference sequence). The CDR3 DNA sequence: TGTGCCGGGGGGTCCGATCTGGGCTATGGCTACACCTTC. Its translation: CAGGSDLGYGYTF.

This clone was detected only once. The chain couples TRBV2 to TRBJ2-1, with D perhaps TRBD2 (5 bases). The CDR3 is 14 amino acids. Germline lookup yields CDR1 SNHLY and CDR2 FYNNEI. The ends were cut back, 10 bases at V and 3 bases at J, with 16 bases in the middle. CDR3 sequence (DNA): TGTGCCACCCGCCGGGAAAAGGTCTACAATGAGCAGTTCTTC. It specifies CATRREKVYNEQFF.

The chain combines TRBV4-1 with TRBJ1-1; D is possibly TRBD1 (5 bases). With 4 bases removed from V and 4 bases from J, the gap between germline ends came to 13 bases. Germline values: CDR1 MGHRA, CDR2 YSYEKL. CDR3 length: 14 residues. The CDR3 loop is CASSPPTVSTEAFF. DNA of the CDR3: TGCGCCAGCAGCCCACCGACAGTTTCCACTGAAGCTTTCTTT.

This clone came up a few times. This chain joins TRBV27 and TRBJ1-5, with TRBD1 as a possible D gene (5 bases). Trimming pared 2 bases from V and 6 bases from J, leaving 11 bases between. The CDR3 has 14 amino acids. Germline CDR1 and CDR2: MNHEY and SMNVEV (reference sequence). Here the CDR3 reads CASSLSQGGQPQHF. The CDR3 DNA follows: TGTGCCAGCAGTTTAAGTCAGGGCGGTCAGCCCCAGCATTTT.

This sequence joins TRBV11-2 and TRBJ1-2, with D possibly matching TRBD1 (6 bases). CDR1 is SGHAT and CDR2 is FQNNGV in the germline V gene. V lost 5 bases, J lost 7 bases, and 17 bases lay in between. CDR3 length equals 14 residues. CDR3 protein: CASSPQLGGGGYTF. The CDR3 DNA follows: TGTGCCAGCAGCCCCCAACTGGGAGGGGGTGGCTACACCTTC.

This clone has only one observation. The J gene is TRBJ1-6, the V gene TRBV27; D is possibly TRBD1 (6 bases). CDR1 and CDR2 (germline): MNHEY, SMNVEV (reference sequence). V shed 5 bases and J shed 0 bases, with 26 bases lying between them. CDR3 size: 21 residues. DNA of the CDR3: TGTGCCAGCAGTCCCTATCAGGGGCCCCTACTACCAAGCTCCTATAATTCACCCCTCCACTTT. This encodes CASSPYQGPLLPSSYNSPLHF.

This clone was recorded once. This chain joins TRBV6-5 and TRBJ1-1; 12 bases are a match to TRBD1. The V gene end was trimmed by 2 bases and the J gene end by 5 bases; junction bases not matched to a gene: 6. The V gene's germline CDR1 is MNHEY and CDR2 SVGAGI. This CDR3 has 16 amino acids. In nucleotides, the CDR3 is TGTGCCAGCAGTTACCGGGACAGGGGGCGCGGTACTGAAGCTTTCTTT. Translating it yields CASSYRDRGRGTEAFF.

The chain couples TRBV7-3 to TRBJ2-1; the D gene is possibly TRBD2 (5 bases). CDR1 is SGHTA and CDR2 is FQGTGA in the germline V gene. Trimming pared 1 base from V and 6 bases from J, leaving 13 bases between. The CDR3 runs 15 residues. The CDR3 DNA reads as TGTGCCAGCAGCTTAAAACTAAGCGGAACCAATGAGCAGTTCTTC. Protein sequence: CASSLKLSGTNEQFF.

The chain joins TRBV10-3 to TRBJ2-4; perhaps TRBD2 as D (6 bases). The V end lost 2 bases, the J end lost 3 bases, and 14 bases lay between the germline ends. CDR3 size: 16 residues. Germline V gene lookup returns CDR1 ENHRY and CDR2 SYGVKD. The CDR3 loop reads CAISEDGTGDKNIQYF. CDR3 sequence (DNA): TGTGCCATCAGTGAGGATGGTACGGGAGACAAAAACATTCAGTACTTC.

The chain is built from TRBV12-3 or TRBV12-4 and TRBJ1-2, with no clear D. V was trimmed by 4 bases and J by 6 bases, leaving 6 bases between them. The CDR3 spans 11 residues. CDR3 sequence: CASSYKNGYTF. CDR3 DNA: TGTGCCAGCAGTTACAAGAATGGCTACACCTTC.

The chain has TRBV19 and TRBJ2-3, with a possible D match to TRBD2 (7 bases). This CDR3 has 17 amino acids. The V end lost 0 bases, the J end lost 4 bases, and 17 bases lay between the germline ends. Looked up from germline, CDR1 is LNHDA and CDR2 is SQIVND (reference sequence). In DNA form, the CDR3 reads TGTGCCAGTAGTATAGATCCCGCAGGGAGGGGGGCAGATACGCAGTATTTT. Protein product: CASSIDPAGRGADTQYF. Together with reference TRBV19 and TRBJ2-3, the CDR3 gives the full variable domain: DGGITQSPKYLFRKEGQNVTLSCEQNLNHDAMYWYRQDPGQGLRLIYYSQIVNDFQKGDIAEGYSVSREKKESFPLTVTSAQKNPTAFYLCASSIDPAGRGADTQYFGPGTRLTVL.

The rearrangement links TRBV7-2 to TRBJ1-3; D uncertain. The CDR3 has 14 residues. The germline V gene has CDR1 SGHTA and CDR2 FQGNSA. Deletions cut 1 base from V and 4 bases from J, with 8 bases between. This chain's CDR3 is CASSLGVGGNTIYF. CDR3 coding DNA: TGTGCCAGCAGCTTAGGGGTGGGCGGAAACACCATATATTTT.

CDR3 sequence (DNA): TGTGCCAGCAGCTATGGGACAGGGAGATTCGGTACGCAGTATTTT. Amino acids: CASSYGTGRFGTQYF. This chain connects TRBV5-4 to TRBJ2-3; 9 positions agree with TRBD1. Germline V gene sequence: CDR1 SGHNT, CDR2 YYREEE (reference sequence). Trimming at V came to 3 bases and at J to 8 bases, leaving 10 bases not matched to a gene. This CDR3 spans 15 amino acids.

This chain uses TRBV7-9 with TRBJ2-1; 14 positions agree with TRBD2. The germline CDR1 and CDR2 sequences are SEHNR and FQNEAQ (reference sequence). Trimming removed 2 bases from V and 0 bases from J; junction bases left unmatched: 3. This CDR3 is 18 amino acids long. The chain's CDR3 is CASSLRGTSGSSYNEQFF. The CDR3 DNA sequence: TGTGCCAGCAGCTTAAGGGGGACTAGCGGGAGCTCCTACAATGAGCAGTTCTTC.

This chain uses TRBV27 with TRBJ2-7, with 9 bases aligning to TRBD1. The CDR3 runs 15 residues. Germline V CDR1 and CDR2: MNHEY, SMNVEV (reference sequence). The V gene end was trimmed by 5 bases and the J gene end by 5 bases; junction bases not matched to a gene: 10. CDR3 DNA: TGTGCCAGCAGTCGGACAGGGGTAATTCTAGACGAGCAGTACTTC. Translating gives CASSRTGVILDEQYF.

The chain carries TRBV7-8 and TRBJ2-7; maybe TRBD1 (6 bases). The CDR3 spans 16 residues. With 3 bases removed from V and 0 bases from J, the gap between germline ends came to 15 bases. Germline assignment: CDR1 SGHVS and CDR2 FQNEAQ. CDR3 sequence: CASSFRTDRASYEQYF. CDR3 bases: TGTGCCAGCAGCTTCCGGACAGATCGGGCCTCCTACGAGCAGTACTTC.

The chain has TRBV6-2 or TRBV6-3 and TRBJ2-4; D unclear. Germline V CDR1 and CDR2: MNHEY, SVGEGT. The CDR3 is 13 residues long. Trimming stripped 0 bases from V and 8 bases from J, with 8 bases between. CDR3 nucleotide sequence: TGTGCCAGCAGTTACTCGGCCCAGGACATTCAGTACTTC. It codes for CASSYSAQDIQYF.

The gene calls are TRBV9 and TRBJ2-1, with D uncertain. In germline, CDR1 is SGDLS, CDR2 YYNGEE. This CDR3 contains 11 residues. With 2 bases removed from V and 8 bases from J, the gap between germline ends came to 5 bases. The CDR3 region has the DNA TGTGCCAGCAGCGTTGGAGATGAGCAGTTCTTC. Amino acid sequence: CASSVGDEQFF.

The chain couples TRBV27 to TRBJ2-1, with D maybe TRBD1 (6 bases). Between the trimmed V and J ends, which lost 3 bases and 3 bases, there was a span of 9 bases. CDR3 size: 14 residues. Germline CDR1 and CDR2: MNHEY and SMNVEV (reference sequence). The CDR3, as DNA: TGTGCCAGCAGTTTGGACAGCTACTACAATGAGCAGTTCTTC. It specifies CASSLDSYYNEQFF.

V usage is TRBV7-2 and J usage is TRBJ1-2; perhaps TRBD1 as D (5 bases). V was cut by 3 bases and J by 5 bases, with 13 bases left in between. CDR1 SGHTA and CDR2 FQGNSA come from the germline V gene. CDR3 size: 14 residues. The CDR3 coding sequence is TGTGCCAGCAGCTTGGGGCCTTTAGGGTATGGCTACACCTTC. It encodes CASSLGPLGYGYTF. The full variable domain, in which reference TRBV7-2 and TRBJ1-2 provide the parts outside the CDR3, is GAGVSQSPSNKVTEKGKDVELRCDPISGHTALYWYRQSLGQGLEFLIYFQGNSAPDKSGLPSDRFSAERTGGSVSTLTIQRTQQEDSAVYLCASSLGPLGYGYTFGSGTRLTVV.

CDR3 in DNA: TGTGCCAGCAGTTACCGCAGGGATCTTTTAAAGAACGAGCAGTACTTC. Amino acid sequence: CASSYRRDLLKNEQYF. The J gene is TRBJ2-7, the V gene TRBV6-6, with a tentative D call TRBD1 (5 bases). In germline, CDR1 is MNHNY, CDR2 SVGAGI (reference sequence). The V end was cut by 2 bases, the J end by 5 bases, with 19 bases between. The length of the CDR3 is 16 residues.

The chain combines TRBV27 with TRBJ2-7, with TRBD2 as a possible D gene (5 bases). Trimming stripped 6 bases from V and 2 bases from J, with 17 bases between. This CDR3 spans 15 amino acids. Germline-derived CDR1 and CDR2 are MNHEY and SMNVEV (reference sequence). The CDR3 is CASRFTGTSTYEQYF. The CDR3 DNA reads as TGTGCCAGCAGATTTACGGGAACATCAACCTACGAGCAGTACTTC.

The chain employs TRBV5-1 and TRBJ2-5; 14 nucleotides agree with TRBD2. V was clipped by 0 bases and J by 4 bases; unmatched bases: 5. Germline V gives CDR1 SGHRS, CDR2 YFSETQ. The CDR3 has 17 residues. The CDR3 DNA reads TGCGCCAGCAGCTTGGCAACGGGACTAGCGGGAGTAGAGACCCAGTACTTC. Its translation: CASSLATGLAGVETQYF.

Points on this clone: An end of the junction does not agree with germline; a read error may underlie this. The gene calls are TRBV5-6 and TRBJ1-1; TRBD1 matches 10 bases. Germline CDR1 reads SGHDT; CDR2 reads YYEEEE. CDR3 size: 15 residues. CDR3 protein: CVSSLVRTGGTEAFF. The CDR3 nucleotides are TGTGTCAGCAGCTTGGTGAGGACAGGGGGGACTGAAGCTTTCTTT.